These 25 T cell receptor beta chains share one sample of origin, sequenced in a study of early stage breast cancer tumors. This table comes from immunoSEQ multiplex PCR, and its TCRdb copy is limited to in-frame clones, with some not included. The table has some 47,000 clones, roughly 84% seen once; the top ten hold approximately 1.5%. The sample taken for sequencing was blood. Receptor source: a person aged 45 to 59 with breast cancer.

CDR3 bases: TGCGCCAGCAGTCGCTCTGGATACAATGAGCAGTTCTTC. Residues: CASSRSGYNEQFF. The chain carries TRBV5-1 and TRBJ2-1, with D hard to call. Germline assignment: CDR1 SGHRS and CDR2 YFSETQ. The V end lost 5 bases, the J end lost 4 bases, and 10 bases lay between the germline ends. The CDR3 loop spans 13 amino acids.

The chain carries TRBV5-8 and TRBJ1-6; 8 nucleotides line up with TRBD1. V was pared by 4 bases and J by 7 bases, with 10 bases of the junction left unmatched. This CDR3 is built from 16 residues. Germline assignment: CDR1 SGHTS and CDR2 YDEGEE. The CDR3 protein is CASSPRTGLGNSPLHF. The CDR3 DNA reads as TGTGCCAGCAGCCCGAGGACAGGGTTGGGAAATTCACCCCTCCACTTT.

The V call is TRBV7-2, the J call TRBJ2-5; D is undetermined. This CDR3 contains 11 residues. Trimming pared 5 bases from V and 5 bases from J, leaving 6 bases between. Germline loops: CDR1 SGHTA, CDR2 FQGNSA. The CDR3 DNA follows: TGTGCCAGCAGCCCATGGGAGACCCAGTACTTC. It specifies CASSPWETQYF. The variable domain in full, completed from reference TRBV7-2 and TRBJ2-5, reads GAGVSQSPSNKVTEKGKDVELRCDPISGHTALYWYRQSLGQGLEFLIYFQGNSAPDKSGLPSDRFSAERTGGSVSTLTIQRTQQEDSAVYLCASSPWETQYFGPGTRLLVL.

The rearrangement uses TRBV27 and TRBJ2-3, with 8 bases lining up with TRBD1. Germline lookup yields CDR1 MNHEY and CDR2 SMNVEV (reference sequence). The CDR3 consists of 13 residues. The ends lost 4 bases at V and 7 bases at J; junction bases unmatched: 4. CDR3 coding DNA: TGTGCCAGCAGTTCAGGGGGCGCAAATACGCAGTATTTT. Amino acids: CASSSGGANTQYF.

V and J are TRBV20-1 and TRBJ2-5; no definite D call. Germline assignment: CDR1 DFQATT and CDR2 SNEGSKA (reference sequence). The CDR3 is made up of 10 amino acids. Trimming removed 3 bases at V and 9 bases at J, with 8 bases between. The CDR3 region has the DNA TGCAGTGCTAGCGGTGAGGCCCAGTACTTC. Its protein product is CSASGEAQYF.

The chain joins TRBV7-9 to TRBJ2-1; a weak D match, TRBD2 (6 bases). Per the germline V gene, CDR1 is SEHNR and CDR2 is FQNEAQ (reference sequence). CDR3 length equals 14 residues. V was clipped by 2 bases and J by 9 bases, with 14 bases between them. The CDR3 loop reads CASSLRIGSGEQFF. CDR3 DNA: TGTGCCAGCAGCTTACGAATCGGGAGCGGTGAGCAGTTCTTC.

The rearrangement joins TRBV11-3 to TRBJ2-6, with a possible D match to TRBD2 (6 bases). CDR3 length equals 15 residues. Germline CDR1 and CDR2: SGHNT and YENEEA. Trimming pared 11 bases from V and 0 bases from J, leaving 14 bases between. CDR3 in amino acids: CASPGGDSGANVLTF. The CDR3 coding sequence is TGTGCCTCGCCCGGCGGGGACTCTGGGGCCAACGTCCTGACTTTC.

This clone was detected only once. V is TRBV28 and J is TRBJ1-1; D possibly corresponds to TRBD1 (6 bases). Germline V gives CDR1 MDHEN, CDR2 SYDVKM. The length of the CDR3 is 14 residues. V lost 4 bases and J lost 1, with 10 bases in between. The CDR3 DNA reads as TGTGCCAGCAGTTCCAGGGGCAGGAACACTGAAGCTTTCTTT. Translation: CASSSRGRNTEAFF.

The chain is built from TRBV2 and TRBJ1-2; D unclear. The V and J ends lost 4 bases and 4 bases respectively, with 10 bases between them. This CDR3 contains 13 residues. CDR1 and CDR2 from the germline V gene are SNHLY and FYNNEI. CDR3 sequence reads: CASSVSPTYGYTF. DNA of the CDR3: TGTGCCAGCAGTGTATCTCCTACCTATGGCTACACCTTC.

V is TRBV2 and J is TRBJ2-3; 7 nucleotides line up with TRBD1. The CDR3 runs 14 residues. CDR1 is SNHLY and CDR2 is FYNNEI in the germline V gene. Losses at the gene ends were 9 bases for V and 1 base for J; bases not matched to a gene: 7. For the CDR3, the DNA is TGTGCCAGTTCGGACAGGTCGGGCACAGATACGCAGTATTTT. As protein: CASSDRSGTDTQYF. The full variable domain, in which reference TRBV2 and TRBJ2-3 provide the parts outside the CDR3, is EPEVTQTPSHQVTQMGQEVILRCVPISNHLYFYWYRQILGQKVEFLVSFYNNEISEKSEIFDDQFSVERPDGSNFTLKIRSTKLEDSAMYFCASSDRSGTDTQYFGPGTRLTVL.

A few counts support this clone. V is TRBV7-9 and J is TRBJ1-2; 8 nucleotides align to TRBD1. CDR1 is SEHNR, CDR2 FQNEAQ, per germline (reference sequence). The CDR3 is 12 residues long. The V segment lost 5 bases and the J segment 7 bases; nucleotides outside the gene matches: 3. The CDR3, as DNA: TGTGCCAGCAGCCCGGGACAGGTTGGCTACACCTTC. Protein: CASSPGQVGYTF.

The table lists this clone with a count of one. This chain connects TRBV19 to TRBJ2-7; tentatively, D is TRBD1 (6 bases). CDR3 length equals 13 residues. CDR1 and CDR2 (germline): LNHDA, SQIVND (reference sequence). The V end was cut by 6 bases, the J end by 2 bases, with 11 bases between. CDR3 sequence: CASRGALTYEQYF. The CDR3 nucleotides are TGTGCCAGTAGGGGGGCCCTTACCTACGAGCAGTACTTC.

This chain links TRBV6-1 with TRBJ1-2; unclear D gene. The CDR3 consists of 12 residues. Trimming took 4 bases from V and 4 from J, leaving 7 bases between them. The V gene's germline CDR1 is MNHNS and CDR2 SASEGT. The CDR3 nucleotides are TGTGCCAGCAGTGGACGGCCCTATGGCTACACCTTC. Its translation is CASSGRPYGYTF.

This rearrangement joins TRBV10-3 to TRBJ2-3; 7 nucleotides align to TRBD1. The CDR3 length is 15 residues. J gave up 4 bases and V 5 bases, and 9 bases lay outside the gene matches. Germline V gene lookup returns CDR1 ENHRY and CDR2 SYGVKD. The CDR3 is CAISSTGIIADTQYF. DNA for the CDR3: TGTGCCATCAGTTCGACAGGGATCATCGCAGATACGCAGTATTTT.

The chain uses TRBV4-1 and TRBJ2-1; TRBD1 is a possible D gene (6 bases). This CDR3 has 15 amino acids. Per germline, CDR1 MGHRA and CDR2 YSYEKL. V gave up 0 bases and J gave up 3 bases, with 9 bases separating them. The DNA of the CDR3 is TGCGCCAGCAGCCAAGATACCAGGGGCTACAATGAGCAGTTCTTC. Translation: CASSQDTRGYNEQFF.

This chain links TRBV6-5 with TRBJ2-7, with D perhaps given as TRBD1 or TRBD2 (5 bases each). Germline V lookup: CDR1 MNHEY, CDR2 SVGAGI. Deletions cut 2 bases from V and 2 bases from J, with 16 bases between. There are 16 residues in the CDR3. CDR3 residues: CASSYGGWDGTYEQYF. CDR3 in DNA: TGTGCCAGCAGTTACGGCGGGTGGGACGGGACCTACGAGCAGTACTTC.

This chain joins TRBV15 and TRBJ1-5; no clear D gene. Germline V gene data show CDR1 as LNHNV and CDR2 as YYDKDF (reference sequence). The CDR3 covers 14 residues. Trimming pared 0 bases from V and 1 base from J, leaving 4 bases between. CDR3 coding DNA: TGTGCCACCAGCAGAGATCAGAGCAATCAGCCCCAGCATTTT. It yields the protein CATSRDQSNQPQHF.

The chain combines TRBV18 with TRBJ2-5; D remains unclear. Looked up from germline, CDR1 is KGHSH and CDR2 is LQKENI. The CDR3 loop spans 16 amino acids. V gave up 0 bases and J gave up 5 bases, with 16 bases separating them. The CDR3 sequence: CASSPPVGLSGETQYF. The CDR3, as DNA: TGTGCCAGCTCACCACCGGTAGGCTTGTCCGGGGAGACCCAGTACTTC.

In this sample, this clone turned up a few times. The CDR3 protein is CASSTPGQGAGSPLHF. CDR3 DNA sequence: TGTGCCAGCAGTACGCCGGGACAGGGGGCGGGTTCACCCCTCCACTTT. This chain joins TRBV27 and TRBJ1-6; 12 bases match TRBD1. Germline values: CDR1 MNHEY, CDR2 SMNVEV (reference sequence). The CDR3 length is 16 residues. J lost 9 bases, V lost 5 bases, and 8 bases had no gene match.

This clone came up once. CDR3 loop: CASAGQGTGELFF. DNA of the CDR3: TGTGCCAGTGCGGGACAGGGGACCGGGGAGCTGTTTTTT. This chain uses TRBV27 with TRBJ2-2; 10 nucleotides line up with TRBD1. The CDR3 covers 13 residues. Germline CDR1 reads MNHEY; CDR2 reads SMNVEV (reference sequence). V lost 9 bases, J lost 5 bases, and 3 bases stayed unmatched.

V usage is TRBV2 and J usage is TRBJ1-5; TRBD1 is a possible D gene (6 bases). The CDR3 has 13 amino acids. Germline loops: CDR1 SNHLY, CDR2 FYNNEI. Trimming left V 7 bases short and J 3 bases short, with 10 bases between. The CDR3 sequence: CASKYRVNQPQHF. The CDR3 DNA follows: TGTGCCAGCAAGTACAGGGTCAATCAGCCCCAGCATTTT.

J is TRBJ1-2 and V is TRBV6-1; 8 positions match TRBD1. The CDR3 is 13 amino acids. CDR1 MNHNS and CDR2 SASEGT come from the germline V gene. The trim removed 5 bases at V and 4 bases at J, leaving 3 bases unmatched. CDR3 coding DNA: TGTGCCAGCAGTTTTACAGGGGGCTATGGCTACACCTTC. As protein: CASSFTGGYGYTF.

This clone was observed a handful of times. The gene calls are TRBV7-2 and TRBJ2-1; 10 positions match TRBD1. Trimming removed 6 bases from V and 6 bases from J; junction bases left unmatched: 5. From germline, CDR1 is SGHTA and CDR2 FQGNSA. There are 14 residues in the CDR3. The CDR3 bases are TGTGCCAGCAGAGCCGGGGACAGGGGCAATGAGCAGTTCTTC. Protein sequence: CASRAGDRGNEQFF.

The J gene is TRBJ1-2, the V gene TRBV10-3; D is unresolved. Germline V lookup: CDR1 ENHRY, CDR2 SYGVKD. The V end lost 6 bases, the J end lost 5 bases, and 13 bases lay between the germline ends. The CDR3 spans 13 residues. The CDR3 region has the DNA TGTGCCATCAGGCAAGGGAAGGGTTATGGCTACACCTTC. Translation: CAIRQGKGYGYTF.

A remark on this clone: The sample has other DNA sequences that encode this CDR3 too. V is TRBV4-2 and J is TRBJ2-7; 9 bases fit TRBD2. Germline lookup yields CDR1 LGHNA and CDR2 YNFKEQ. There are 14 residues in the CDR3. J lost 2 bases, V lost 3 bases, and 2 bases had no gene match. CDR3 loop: CASSQTSGAYEQYF. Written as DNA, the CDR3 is TGTGCCAGCAGCCAGACTAGCGGCGCCTACGAGCAGTACTTC.